Listed below are T cell receptor beta chains from one sample, sequenced in a study of blood T cells in healthy people across ages. TCRdb analysed the 5' RACE reads with MiXCR anew, one entry per CDR3 protein. The sample includes hundreds of thousands of distinct CDR3 sequences, under 40% of them seen just once. Material: blood. The receptor set was obtained from a man younger than 35 in good health. Each CDR3 is given with its conserved first and last residue. The order of the fields is CDR3 DNA, CDR3 protein, J gene, D gene, clone size, V gene. A D gene is named only where the DNA matches it firmly. Some rows have no size entry. The others give once, few or many, or a class for an expanded clone.

DNA: TGTGCCACCAGCAGAGGTGGGGGTAATGAAAAACTGTTTTTT
CDR3: CATSRGGGNEKLFF
J: TRBJ1-4
D: .
size: .
V: TRBV15

DNA: TGCGCCAGCAGCTTGGAGCGGTTTGGCACAGATACGCAGTATTTT
CDR3: CASSLERFGTDTQYF
J: TRBJ2-3
D: .
size: many
V: TRBV5-1

DNA: TGCAGCTCGGGACCCTTCCAAGAGACCCAGTACTTC
CDR3: CSSGPFQETQYF
J: TRBJ2-5
D: .
size: many
V: TRBV20-1

DNA: TGCGCCAGCAGCCAAGAAGGCCTAGCCGTACTCCACTTT
CDR3: CASSQEGLAVLHF
J: TRBJ1-6
D: .
size: few
V: TRBV4-3

DNA: TGTGCCAGCAGTGACGGATCTCTGGATGGCTACACCTTC
CDR3: CASSDGSLDGYTF
J: TRBJ1-2
D: .
size: once
V: TRBV12-3/TRBV12-4

DNA: TGCGCCAGCAGCCGGGGACAGGTGGGCACAGATACGCAGTATTTT
CDR3: CASSRGQVGTDTQYF
J: TRBJ2-3
D: TRBD1
size: few
V: TRBV4-3

DNA: TGTGCCAGCAGTTTAGTCGGGACAGGGGGCGCGAACACTGAAGCTTTCTTT
CDR3: CASSLVGTGGANTEAFF
J: TRBJ1-1
D: TRBD1
size: .
V: TRBV27

DNA: TGCAGTGCTAGAAAGACAGCTAATGAAAAACCGTTTTTT
CDR3: CSARKTANEKPFF
J: TRBJ1-4
D: .
size: .
V: TRBV20-1

DNA: TGCAGTGCTAGAGACCGGGGACTAGCGATGTACAATGAGCAGTTCTTC
CDR3: CSARDRGLAMYNEQFF
J: TRBJ2-1
D: TRBD2
size: few
V: TRBV20-1

DNA: TGCAGTGCTCCGCGACGGGACTCCTACAATGAGCAGTACTTC
CDR3: CSAPRRDSYNEQYF
J: TRBJ2-7
D: .
size: few
V: TRBV20-1

DNA: TGTGCCAGCAGCCAAGCGGTGATAAATGAGCAGTTCTTC
CDR3: CASSQAVINEQFF
J: TRBJ2-1
D: .
size: .
V: TRBV14

DNA: TGTGCCAGCAATATCTTTGGAGATACGCAGTATTTT
CDR3: CASNIFGDTQYF
J: TRBJ2-3
D: .
size: few
V: TRBV7-2

DNA: TGTGCCAGCAGTCGCCAGGGGGAGGCCACTGAAGCTTTCTTT
CDR3: CASSRQGEATEAFF
J: TRBJ1-1
D: TRBD1
size: once
V: TRBV7-2

DNA: TGTGCCACCAGTGACTCTGTGACAGGGGTCTATGGCTACACCTTC
CDR3: CATSDSVTGVYGYTF
J: TRBJ1-2
D: TRBD1
size: .
V: TRBV24-1

DNA: TGTGCCAGCAGCCAAGACCTCCCTTCGCGAAGTGATGAAAAACTGTTTTTT
CDR3: CASSQDLPSRSDEKLFF
J: TRBJ1-4
D: .
size: .
V: TRBV4-2

DNA: TGTGCCTGGAGTATGCGTAGCTCCTACGAGCAGTACTTC
CDR3: CAWSMRSSYEQYF
J: TRBJ2-7
D: .
size: few
V: TRBV30

DNA: TGCAGTGCTAGTCAGGATTTCGAGCAGTACTTC
CDR3: CSASQDFEQYF
J: TRBJ2-7
D: .
size: few
V: TRBV20-1

DNA: TGTGCCAGCAGCCCTAGCCCCTTCAGAACAGGGGGCGGGTATGGCTACACCTTC
CDR3: CASSPSPFRTGGGYGYTF
J: TRBJ1-2
D: TRBD1
size: .
V: TRBV7-2

DNA: TGTGCCAGCAGTGACTCGACTAACACCGGGGAGCTGTTTTTT
CDR3: CASSDSTNTGELFF
J: TRBJ2-2
D: .
size: .
V: TRBV6-4

DNA: TGTGCCAGCAGTGAAGAAAGGGACGATGGCGGCTACACCTTC
CDR3: CASSEERDDGGYTF
J: TRBJ1-2
D: .
size: few
V: TRBV2

DNA: TGTGCCAGGATCAATTCCCGGTCAGATACGCAGTATTTT
CDR3: CARINSRSDTQYF
J: TRBJ2-3
D: .
size: few
V: TRBV21-1

DNA: TGTGCCAGCAGCTTTTTCGACAGGGGCACCGGGGAGCTGTTTTTT
CDR3: CASSFFDRGTGELFF
J: TRBJ2-2
D: TRBD1
size: .
V: TRBV7-2

DNA: TGTGCCACCACCTTAAGGAATCGGTACACCGGGGGGCTGTTTTTT
CDR3: CATTLRNRYTGGLFF
J: TRBJ2-2
D: .
size: .
V: TRBV15

DNA: TGTGCCAGCATCTTAGGAGGGCTCATTGAGCAGTACTTC
CDR3: CASILGGLIEQYF
J: TRBJ2-7
D: .
size: .
V: TRBV7-9

DNA: TGTGCCAGTAGCACAACGGCGAGGGCACCCCCCCACTTT
CDR3: CASSTTARAPPHF
J: TRBJ1-6
D: .
size: .
V: TRBV19

DNA: TGTGCCAGCAGGCTAGCGGGGGGGACCAACGAGCAGTACTTC
CDR3: CASRLAGGTNEQYF
J: TRBJ2-7
D: TRBD2
size: .
V: TRBV2

DNA: TGTGCCAGCAGCTTAGGACGGATCAATGAGCAGTTCTTC
CDR3: CASSLGRINEQFF
J: TRBJ2-1
D: .
size: many
V: TRBV12-3/TRBV12-4

DNA: TGTGCCAGCAGCCCAGGCCCAGTTACAGATACGCAGTATTTT
CDR3: CASSPGPVTDTQYF
J: TRBJ2-3
D: .
size: few
V: TRBV11-3

DNA: TGTGCCAGCAGCCCCGGACAGGTCGGGGGCTATGGCTACACCTTC
CDR3: CASSPGQVGGYGYTF
J: TRBJ1-2
D: TRBD1
size: few
V: TRBV7-2

DNA: TGCGCCAGCAGCCAAACTAGCGGGGGGGCCTATGAGCAGTTCTTC
CDR3: CASSQTSGGAYEQFF
J: TRBJ2-1
D: TRBD2
size: many
V: TRBV3-1

DNA: TGTGCCAGCAGCCGAGCAGGTGGGGCGCAAAACGAGCAGTACTTC
CDR3: CASSRAGGAQNEQYF
J: TRBJ2-7
D: .
size: many
V: TRBV12-3/TRBV12-4

DNA: TGTGCCAGCAGCTTATACAGGGAAGCTTTCTTT
CDR3: CASSLYREAFF
J: TRBJ1-1
D: .
size: .
V: TRBV7-2

DNA: TGTGCCAGCAGTTACACCCCAACGGGGTATGGCTACACCTTC
CDR3: CASSYTPTGYGYTF
J: TRBJ1-2
D: .
size: .
V: TRBV6-2/TRBV6-3

DNA: TGCAGTGCCGGGACTAGCGGGAAGGGTGAGCAGTTCTTC
CDR3: CSAGTSGKGEQFF
J: TRBJ2-1
D: TRBD2
size: .
V: TRBV20-1